These 16 T cell receptor beta chains share one sample of origin, sequenced in a study of blood T cell repertoires in COVID-19. Sequenced by immunoSEQ multiplex PCR; TCRdb stores in-frame clones only, minus some. The table includes over 200,000 clones, 92% detected once. Material: peripheral blood. These receptors were collected from a man aged 60-69 years with COVID-19, enrolled during active disease.

The V gene is TRBV5-5, the J gene TRBJ2-7; TRBD2 matches at 8 bases. V trimming: 0 bases; J trimming: 2 bases; junction bases outside the gene matches: 4. The CDR3 runs 15 residues. Germline CDR1 SGHKS, CDR2 YYEKEE (reference sequence). CDR3 DNA sequence: TGTGCCAGCAGCTTGGGGACTAGCCCCACCTACGAGCAGTACTTC. Translated, it gives CASSLGTSPTYEQYF.

This chain connects TRBV11-3 to TRBJ2-3, with D perhaps TRBD2 (5 bases). The ends were cut back, 2 bases at V and 4 bases at J, with 16 bases in the middle. Germline V gene lookup returns CDR1 SGHNT and CDR2 YENEEA. The CDR3 has 16 amino acids. CDR3 sequence: CASSLQAGGSADTQYF. In DNA form, the CDR3 reads TGTGCCAGCAGCTTACAGGCTGGAGGCTCGGCAGATACGCAGTATTTT.

The chain has TRBV3-1 (or the pseudogene TRBV3-2) and TRBJ1-3; D possibly corresponds to TRBD1 (5 bases). The germline V gene encodes CDR1 LGHDT and CDR2 YNNKEL (reference sequence). Trimming removed 5 bases at V and 0 bases at J, with 17 bases between. The CDR3 totals 17 residues. The chain's CDR3 is CASSSAITGVSGNTIYF. CDR3 DNA sequence: TGTGCCAGCAGCTCCGCCATTACAGGCGTCTCTGGAAACACCATATATTTT.

This clone is a singleton in its sample. This rearrangement joins TRBV10-1 to TRBJ2-1; 10 bases agree with TRBD2. The junction had 9 bases not matched to a gene; V was cut back by 5 bases and J by 2 bases. The CDR3 has 17 residues. Looked up from germline, CDR1 is WNHNN and CDR2 is SYGVQD (reference sequence). CDR3 sequence (DNA): TGCGCCAGCAGTCCATTTTGGACTAGCGGAACCTACAATGAGCAGTTCTTC. This translates into CASSPFWTSGTYNEQFF.

The chain recombines TRBV6-5 with TRBJ2-7; TRBD2 matches at 9 bases. Germline V lookup: CDR1 MNHEY, CDR2 SVGAGI. V shed 6 bases, J shed 2 bases, and the junction held 8 bases outside the gene matches. The CDR3 is 15 amino acids. This CDR3 reads CASSRNSGGPYEQYF. DNA for the CDR3: TGTGCCAGCAGCCGTAATAGCGGGGGACCCTACGAGCAGTACTTC.

DNA of the CDR3: TGTGCCAGCAGCTTATCCCTAGCGGGGGGGTCATTGGCGAACACCGGGGAGCTGTTTTTT. Its protein product is CASSLSLAGGSLANTGELFF. V gene TRBV7-6 combines with J gene TRBJ2-2, with 12 bases aligning to TRBD2. The V and J ends lost 2 bases and 0 bases, in that order; junction bases with no gene match: 10. The germline V gene has CDR1 SGHVS and CDR2 FNYEAQ. The CDR3 is 20 amino acids.

This clone came up once. The chain couples TRBV5-4 to TRBJ1-3, with 7 bases aligning to TRBD1. J gave up 4 bases and V 4 bases, and 11 bases lay outside the gene matches. CDR1 is SGHNT, CDR2 YYREEE, per germline (reference sequence). This CDR3 is built from 16 residues. The CDR3 DNA reads TGTGCCAGCAGCAGCGGACAGGTCTTGCGGGGAAACACCATATATTTT. It yields the protein CASSSGQVLRGNTIYF.

This chain uses TRBV19 with TRBJ2-5, with TRBD2 identical over 12 bases. The CDR3 length is 15 residues. Germline V gives CDR1 LNHDA, CDR2 SQIVND (reference sequence). Trimming took 3 bases from V and 4 from J; bases not matched to a gene: 3. Here the CDR3 reads CASSIGLAGTETQYF. As DNA, the CDR3 is TGTGCCAGTAGTATTGGACTAGCGGGGACAGAGACCCAGTACTTC.

CDR3 sequence (DNA): TGCGCCAGCAGACGGGGGGATCGAGCCTACGAGCAGTACTTC. Translation: CASRRGDRAYEQYF. This rearrangement joins TRBV5-1 to TRBJ2-7; 7 bases match TRBD2. The CDR3 runs to 14 residues. Germline lookup yields CDR1 SGHRS and CDR2 YFSETQ. With 5 bases clipped from V and 2 bases from J, the junction kept 7 bases outside the gene matches.

The chain links TRBV11-1 to TRBJ1-6; D is perhaps TRBD1 (5 bases). V was shortened by 2 bases and J by 10 bases, with 12 bases between the two germline ends. The CDR3 totals 14 residues. Germline CDR1 reads SGHAT; CDR2 reads FQDESV (reference sequence). For the CDR3, the DNA is TGTGCCAGCAGCTTATCGGGGGTTAACTCACCCCTCCACTTT. Protein product: CASSLSGVNSPLHF.

This sequence joins TRBV12-3 or TRBV12-4 and TRBJ2-3; D ambiguous. The CDR3 is 13 amino acids. V lost 7 bases and J lost 2, with 10 bases in between. The CDR3 sequence is CASNGQYTDTQYF. The CDR3 nucleotides read TGTGCCAGCAATGGCCAATACACAGATACGCAGTATTTT.

The chain recombines TRBV7-2 with TRBJ2-3, with D tentatively TRBD2 (6 bases). V was pared by 1 base and J by 2 bases, with 16 bases between. The CDR3 is 17 amino acids. Germline V gene sequence: CDR1 SGHTA, CDR2 FQGNSA. The CDR3 loop is CASSLDPGVWDTDTQYF. In DNA form, the CDR3 reads TGTGCCAGCAGCTTAGACCCGGGAGTGTGGGACACAGATACGCAGTATTTT.

The chain is built from TRBV19 and TRBJ1-2; TRBD1 matches 10 bases. The V gene end was trimmed by 6 bases and the J gene end by 0 bases; junction bases not matched to a gene: 4. Looked up from germline, CDR1 is LNHDA and CDR2 is SQIVND (reference sequence). The CDR3 spans 15 residues. The CDR3 region is CASRDRGRSNYGYTF. The CDR3 DNA sequence: TGTGCCAGTAGAGACAGGGGGCGATCTAACTATGGCTACACCTTC.

J is TRBJ1-2 and V is TRBV7-9, with 8 nucleotides matching TRBD1. The germline CDR1 and CDR2 sequences are SEHNR and FQNEAQ (reference sequence). V lost 3 bases, J lost 3 bases, and 6 bases stayed unmatched. This CDR3 spans 15 amino acids. The CDR3 DNA reads TGTGCCAGCAGCTTGCAGGGGGCGCGTTACTATGGCTACACCTTC. Its protein product is CASSLQGARYYGYTF.

The chain uses TRBV19 and TRBJ1-4; D may be TRBD1 (6 bases). The V end lost 0 bases, the J end lost 2 bases, and 13 bases lay between the germline ends. The length of the CDR3 is 17 residues. CDR1 is LNHDA, CDR2 SQIVND, per germline (reference sequence). CDR3 protein: CASSIERVGATNEKLFF. The CDR3 coding sequence is TGTGCCAGTAGTATAGAACGTGTGGGGGCGACTAATGAAAAACTGTTTTTT.

The chain uses TRBV19 and TRBJ1-1, with D hard to call. The CDR3 has 11 residues. Trimming stripped 8 bases from V and 11 bases from J, with 15 bases between. The V gene's germline CDR1 is LNHDA and CDR2 SQIVND (reference sequence). The CDR3 region is CASGDPPVAFF. CDR3 bases: TGTGCCAGTGGAGACCCACCGGTGGCTTTCTTT.